The 19 T cell receptor beta chains below were found in one sample sequenced in a study of T cells after yellow fever vaccination (dated by TCRdb to the late 2010s). Library generation was performed with 5' RACE. Sequenced using an Illumina HiSeq 2500. TCRdb itself trimmed the public reads at Q25 with fastp, ran MiXCR and retained productive beta chains. Rows are combined by CDR3 protein, so each entry shows the most common genes and DNA. In all, the sample holds around 500,000 distinct CDR3 sequences, and just over 20% of those were seen once. Clones ranked in the top ten supply 15% to 20% of the sample. The meaning of the sample's treatment or condition label: live attenuated yellow fever vaccine strain. The sequencing used PBMCs, collected approximately 22 days after the first yellow fever vaccination. The receptors stem from a man in his late teens or twenties who received the YFV17D yellow fever vaccine.

This clonotype was detected only a few times. The genes are TRBV2 and TRBJ2-5; D ambiguous. Trimming took 6 bases from V and 1 from J, leaving 12 bases between them. CDR1 is SNHLY and CDR2 is FYNNEI in the germline V gene. There are 14 residues in the CDR3. Here the CDR3 reads CASRKEIGQETQYF. In nucleotides, the CDR3 is TGTGCCAGCAGGAAAGAGATTGGCCAAGAGACCCAGTACTTC. Using reference TRBV2 and TRBJ2-5 for the parts outside the CDR3, the full variable domain is EPEVTQTPSHQVTQMGQEVILRCVPISNHLYFYWYRQILGQKVEFLVSFYNNEISEKSEIFDDQFSVERPDGSNFTLKIRSTKLEDSAMYFCASRKEIGQETQYFGPGTRLLVL.

This clonotype has more than one count but fewer than ten. The chain carries TRBV3-1 and TRBJ1-4, with D hard to call. In germline, CDR1 is LGHDT, CDR2 YNNKEL (reference sequence). Trimming left V 5 bases short and J 7 bases short, with 8 bases between. This CDR3 comprises 12 residues. This CDR3 is CASSIMGEKLFF. The DNA for the CDR3 is TGTGCCAGCAGCATCATGGGTGAAAAACTGTTTTTT.

This chain links TRBV12-3 or TRBV12-4 with TRBJ2-2; TRBD1 matches 7 bases. Trimming removed 3 bases from V and 7 bases from J; junction bases left unmatched: 5. The CDR3 totals 14 residues. The CDR3 sequence is CASSFRGRDGELFF. DNA of the CDR3: TGTGCCAGCAGTTTTAGGGGGCGCGACGGGGAGCTGTTTTTT.

Written as DNA, the CDR3 is TGTGCCAGCGGCATCACAGGGATATATGGCTACACCTTC. It translates to CASGITGIYGYTF. The V gene is TRBV7-2, the J gene TRBJ1-2, with D maybe TRBD1 (6 bases). CDR1 SGHTA and CDR2 FQGNSA come from the germline V gene. V lost 8 bases and J 5 bases, leaving 15 bases between the germline ends. CDR3 size: 13 residues.

This clonotype was picked up a small number of times. V usage is TRBV11-2 and J usage is TRBJ1-2; D remains ambiguous. This CDR3 region has 12 residues. The V end was cut by 1 base, the J end by 6 bases, with 6 bases between. In germline, CDR1 is SGHAT, CDR2 FQNNGV. CDR3 in DNA: TGTGCCAGCAGCTTAGCTTATCATGGCTACACCTTC. Its protein product is CASSLAYHGYTF.

This CDR3 reads CASSLGSEEFSEQYF. The DNA for the CDR3 is TGTGCCAGCAGTTTGGGATCGGAGGAGTTCAGCGAGCAGTACTTC. The rearrangement joins TRBV12-3 or TRBV12-4 to TRBJ2-7; perhaps TRBD2 as D (5 bases). Trimming pared 3 bases from V and 6 bases from J, leaving 18 bases between. This CDR3 has 15 residues.

This clonotype was found a few times. The chain couples TRBV6-2 or TRBV6-3 to TRBJ2-7, with 9 bases that match TRBD1. CDR3 length: 15 amino acids. The J segment lost 6 bases and the V segment lost 2 bases, leaving 8 bases of the junction unmatched. CDR1 is MNHEY, CDR2 SVGEGT, per germline. In DNA, the CDR3 is TGTGCCAGCAGTTACGCGGACAGGGGAGCATTCGAGCAGTACGTC. It encodes CASSYADRGAFEQYV.

This clonotype is a singleton in its sample. The chain uses TRBV27 and TRBJ2-3; perhaps TRBD1 as D (5 bases). The CDR3 has 15 amino acids. The germline V gene encodes CDR1 MNHEY and CDR2 SMNVEV (reference sequence). The ends were cut back, 3 bases at V and 2 bases at J, with 12 bases in the middle. CDR3 bases: TGTGCCAGCAGTTTGGGGCTAGGCTACACAGATACGCAGTATTTT. Amino acid sequence: CASSLGLGYTDTQYF.

This clonotype has ten or more counts. The chain links TRBV5-1 to TRBJ1-2, with TRBD1 matching over 7 bases. This CDR3 region has 14 residues. The V gene end was trimmed by 7 bases and the J gene end by 5 bases; junction bases not matched to a gene: 11. The germline CDR1 and CDR2 sequences are SGHRS and YFSETQ. The CDR3, as DNA: TGCGCCAGCTACCCGGGACAGCAAACTTATGGCTACACCTTC. Its protein product is CASYPGQQTYGYTF. The whole variable domain, remainder taken from reference TRBV5-1 and TRBJ1-2, is KAGVTQTPRYLIKTRGQQVTLSCSPISGHRSVSWYQQTPGQGLQFLFEYFSETQRNKGNFPGRFSGRQFSNSRSEMNVSTLELGDSALYLCASYPGQQTYGYTFGSGTRLTVV.

This rearrangement joins TRBV7-2 to TRBJ2-7; 8 nucleotides align to TRBD1. Germline CDR1 and CDR2: SGHTA and FQGNSA. There are 14 residues in the CDR3. V was clipped by 5 bases and J by 2 bases; unmatched bases: 5. In DNA, the CDR3 is TGTGCCAGCAGCATCGGGACAGGTCCCTACGAGCAGTACTTC. Protein sequence: CASSIGTGPYEQYF.

This rearrangement joins TRBV20-1 to TRBJ2-1; TRBD2 matches 10 bases. The V gene end was trimmed by 5 bases and the J gene end by 4 bases; junction bases not matched to a gene: 11. The CDR3 covers 16 residues. Germline loops: CDR1 DFQATT, CDR2 SNEGSKA (reference sequence). In nucleotides, the CDR3 is TGCAGTGCTCCTGGCGGGACTAGCGCCTCATACAATGAGCAGTTCTTC. Its protein is CSAPGGTSASYNEQFF.

This clonotype showed up just a few times. The chain links TRBV6-2 or TRBV6-3 to TRBJ2-5; 10 positions match TRBD1. Losses at the gene ends were 7 bases for V and 5 bases for J; bases not matched to a gene: 16. There are 17 residues in the CDR3. The germline V gene has CDR1 MNHEY and CDR2 SVGEGT. CDR3 nucleotides: TGTGCCAGCATGACCGTGGGGACAGGGGCGAGCGGGGAGACCCAGTACTTC. Translating gives CASMTVGTGASGETQYF.

This clonotype was counted only a few times. The rearrangement links TRBV20-1 to TRBJ1-5; D might be TRBD1 (5 bases). This CDR3 is 13 amino acids long. Germline V gene sequence: CDR1 DFQATT, CDR2 SNEGSKA (reference sequence). V was cut by 3 bases and J by 6 bases, with 12 bases left in between. CDR3 nucleotides: TGCAGTGCTAGCCCCCGGGGGGTTCAGCCCCAGCATTTT. Translating it yields CSASPRGVQPQHF.

The chain combines TRBV6-5 with TRBJ2-5, with TRBD2 matching 9 bases. Germline trimming cut 4 bases from V and 1 base from J; bases unmatched to any gene: 7. This CDR3 comprises 16 residues. Germline CDR1 reads MNHEY; CDR2 reads SVGAGI. The CDR3 protein is CASSLGTSSTQETQYF. The CDR3 nucleotides are TGTGCCAGCAGTTTAGGGACTAGCAGCACCCAAGAGACCCAGTACTTC.

This clonotype was seen a few times. The chain couples TRBV11-3 to TRBJ2-5, with 8 bases lining up with TRBD2. The CDR3 extends over 15 amino acids. Germline CDR1 SGHNT, CDR2 YENEEA. V lost 1 base and J lost 4; bases outside the gene matches: 5. The CDR3 sequence is CASSLGTSFGETQYF. Written as DNA, the CDR3 is TGTGCCAGCAGCTTAGGGACTAGCTTCGGAGAGACCCAGTACTTC.

This clonotype occurred a few times. This chain links TRBV27 with TRBJ2-3; D gene ambiguous. This CDR3 has 16 residues. Trimming took off 4 bases at V and 2 bases at J, with 16 bases between the two ends. Germline-derived CDR1 and CDR2 are MNHEY and SMNVEV (reference sequence). This CDR3 reads CASSSTATLITDTQYF. The DNA of the CDR3 is TGTGCCAGCAGTTCAACCGCAACCCTTATCACAGATACGCAGTATTTT.

There are a few counts of this clonotype. The chain recombines TRBV5-6 with TRBJ1-1; weak D call: TRBD1 (5 bases). Trimming took 4 bases from V and 1 from J, leaving 11 bases between them. The germline gives CDR1 SGHDT, CDR2 YYEEEE. The CDR3 has 14 amino acids. CDR3 protein: CASSTRDGNTEAFF. DNA of the CDR3: TGTGCCAGCAGCACCAGGGACGGGAACACTGAAGCTTTCTTT.

V is TRBV6-5 and J is TRBJ2-3; 11 bases agree with TRBD2. Unmatched junction bases numbered 4, after V lost 4 bases and J lost 4 bases. The CDR3 has 15 residues. CDR1 MNHEY and CDR2 SVGAGI come from the germline V gene. The CDR3 spells CASSSGTSGADTQYF. CDR3 DNA sequence: TGTGCCAGCAGTTCAGGGACTAGCGGAGCAGATACGCAGTATTTT.

This chain uses TRBV5-8 with TRBJ2-2, with D tentatively TRBD1 or TRBD2 (7 bases each). Trimming stripped 7 bases from V and 6 bases from J, with 16 bases between. The CDR3 consists of 14 residues. Germline V CDR1 and CDR2: SGHTS, YDEGEE. The CDR3 region has the DNA TGTGCCAGCCACAGGGGAGGGAAGGCCGGGGAGCTGTTTTTT. Its translation is CASHRGGKAGELFF.